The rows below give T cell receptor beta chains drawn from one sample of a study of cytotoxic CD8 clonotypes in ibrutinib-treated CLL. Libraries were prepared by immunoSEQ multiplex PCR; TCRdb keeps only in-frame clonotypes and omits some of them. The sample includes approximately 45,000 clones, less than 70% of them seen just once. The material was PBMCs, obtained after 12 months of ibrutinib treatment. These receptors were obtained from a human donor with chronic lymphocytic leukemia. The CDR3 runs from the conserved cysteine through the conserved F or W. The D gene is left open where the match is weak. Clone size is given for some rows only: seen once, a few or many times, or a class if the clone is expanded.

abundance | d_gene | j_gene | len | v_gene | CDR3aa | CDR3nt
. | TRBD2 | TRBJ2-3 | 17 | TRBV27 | CASSFGLAGGITDTQYF | TGTGCCAGCAGTTTTGGTCTAGCGGGGGGGATCACAGATACGCAGTATTTT
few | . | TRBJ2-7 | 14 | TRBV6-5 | CASSMQGFTHEQYF | TGTGCCAGCAGTATGCAGGGGTTTACCCACGAGCAGTACTTC
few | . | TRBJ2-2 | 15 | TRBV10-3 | CAISARDENTGELFF | TGTGCCATCAGCGCCCGGGACGAGAACACCGGGGAGCTGTTTTTT
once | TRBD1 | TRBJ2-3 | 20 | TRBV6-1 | CASSVRGGVSILSSTDTQYF | TGTGCCAGCAGTGTAAGAGGGGGCGTTTCTATCCTATCTAGCACAGATACGCAGTATTTT
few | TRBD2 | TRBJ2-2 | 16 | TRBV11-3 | CASSLAGTSYTGELFF | TGTGCCAGCAGCTTAGCCGGGACTAGTTACACCGGGGAGCTGTTTTTT
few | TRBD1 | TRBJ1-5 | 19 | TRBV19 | CASSIDLLNWDSHNQPQHF | TGTGCCAGTAGTATAGATCTTCTAAATTGGGACAGCCATAATCAGCCCCAGCATTTT
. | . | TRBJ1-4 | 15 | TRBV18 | CASSPTTATNEKLFF | TGTGCCAGCTCACCGACGACAGCAACTAATGAAAAACTGTTTTTT
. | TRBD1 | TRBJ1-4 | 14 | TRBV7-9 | CASSPTTGGEKLFF | TGTGCCAGCAGTCCGACGACAGGGGGCGAAAAACTGTTTTTT
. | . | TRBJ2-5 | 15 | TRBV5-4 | CASSRTTTSGETQYF | TGTGCCAGCAGCAGAACGACTACATCGGGAGAGACCCAGTACTTC
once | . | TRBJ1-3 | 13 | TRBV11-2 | CASSFQAGNTIYF | TGTGCCAGCAGCTTTCAGGCTGGAAACACCATATATTTT
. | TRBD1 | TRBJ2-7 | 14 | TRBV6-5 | CASRAVDRAYEQYF | TGTGCCAGCAGAGCCGTGGACAGGGCCTACGAGCAGTACTTC
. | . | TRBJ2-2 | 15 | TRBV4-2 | CASSPDNANTGELFF | TGTGCCAGCAGCCCCGACAATGCGAACACCGGGGAGCTGTTTTTT
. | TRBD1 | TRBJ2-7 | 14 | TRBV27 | CASSAGTGIYEQYF | TGTGCCAGCAGCGCCGGGACAGGGATATACGAGCAGTACTTC
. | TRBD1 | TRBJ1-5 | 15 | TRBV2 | CASSPRTGDNQPQHF | TGTGCCAGCAGTCCTCGGACAGGGGACAATCAGCCCCAGCATTTT
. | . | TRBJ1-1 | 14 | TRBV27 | CASRPGRTNTEAFF | TGTGCCAGCAGACCGGGACGGACGAACACTGAAGCTTTCTTT
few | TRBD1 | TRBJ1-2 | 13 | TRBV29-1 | CSAGDRDDYGYTF | TGCAGCGCTGGGGACAGGGATGACTATGGCTACACCTTC
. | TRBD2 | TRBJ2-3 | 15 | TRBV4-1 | CASSRLAGSTDTQYF | TGCGCCAGCAGCCGACTAGCGGGGAGCACAGATACGCAGTATTTT
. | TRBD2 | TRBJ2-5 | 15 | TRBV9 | CASSAFGLAEETQYF | TGTGCCAGCAGCGCCTTTGGACTAGCGGAAGAGACCCAGTACTTC
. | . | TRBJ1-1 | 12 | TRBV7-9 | CASSLAGNGAFF | TGTGCCAGCAGCTTAGCAGGGAATGGAGCTTTCTTT
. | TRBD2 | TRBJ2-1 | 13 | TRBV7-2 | CASSPGTSGEQFF | TGTGCCAGCAGCCCCGGGACTAGTGGTGAGCAGTTCTTC
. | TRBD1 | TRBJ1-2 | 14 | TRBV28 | CASSRTGTGGGYTF | TGTGCCAGCAGCAGGACCGGGACAGGGGGCGGCTACACCTTC
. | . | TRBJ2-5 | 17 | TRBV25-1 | CASSDGGRGPNQETQYF | TGTGCCAGCAGTGATGGGGGGCGCGGTCCAAACCAAGAGACCCAGTACTTC
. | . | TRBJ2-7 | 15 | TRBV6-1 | CASSHPQGPTDEQYF | TGTGCCAGCAGTCACCCGCAGGGGCCTACGGACGAGCAGTACTTC